The entry below gives a single TCR beta chain sequence along with its context. CD45RO-negative cells were positively selected for CCR7, leaving out terminally differentiated effector memory CD45RA+ cells. Nashville, Tennessee was home to all donors, each a Caucasian adult. Assay used: immunoSEQ multiplex PCR; TCRdb lists only in-frame clones, some missing. The sample has millions of clones, 85% to 95% seen once. These data originate in a study of shared clonotypes between healthy human individuals. Per germline, CDR1 SGHAT and CDR2 FQNNGV. This CDR3 comprises 16 residues. With 2 bases clipped from V and 5 bases from J, the junction kept 8 bases outside the gene matches.

Sequenced: naive CD8+ T cells from PBMCs. V is TRBV11-2 and J is TRBJ2-2; TRBD2 aligns across 7 bases. The TCR originated in a man between 18 and 29 years old in good health. Some clones in this sample may be carry-over from other donors' samples. The CDR3 DNA is TGTGCCAGCAGCTTACCCCCGACTAGCTGGACCGGGGAGCTGTTTTTT. Protein sequence: CASSLPPTSWTGELFF.